The entry below describes one T cell receptor beta chain. Original methodology: Reference gene primer amplification in the assay estimated nucleated cell counts. The table came from immunoSEQ multiplex PCR; TCRdb's copy has only in-frame clones and leaves some out. That table is the source of V, J and clone size, and D and trimming were worked out from the DNA. The sample contains 120,000 to 150,000 clones, roughly nine tenths of which appear only once. Germline V CDR1 and CDR2: LNHDA, SQIVND (reference sequence). Trimming took off 6 bases at V and 4 bases at J, with 12 bases between the two ends. The CDR3 runs 13 residues. It was during active infection that Seattle patients were enrolled and then longitudinally followed. The data are from a study of blood T cell repertoires in COVID-19. Study summary: PBMCs, B-cell-depleted T cells, or T cells were the source of the cDNA or gDNA that made up the material.

The sequencing sample was made of peripheral blood. The rearrangement links TRBV19 to TRBJ2-5; D perhaps matches TRBD2 (6 bases). The receptor's source is a man younger than 35 with COVID-19, enrolled during active disease. Here the CDR3 reads CASRSPGGETQYF. CDR3 bases: TGTGCCAGTAGAAGCCCCGGGGGAGAGACCCAGTACTTC.